This T cell receptor beta chain was sequenced for a study of OX40 agonist ivuxolimab in advanced cancers. Some background on the complete study: The costimulatory receptor OX40 (CD134) was targeted by ivuxolimab, a fully human IgG2 agonistic monoclonal antibody. The paper reports the monotherapy dose-escalation portion (N = 52 patients) of the phase I ivuxolimab trial. Of the 52 patients in dose escalation, about 20 had hepatocellular carcinoma, around 15 had melanoma, 9 had renal cell carcinoma and 9 had head and neck cancer. The dose-escalation cohort was 82.7% male with a mean age of around 64 years, ranging from about 20 to 80. Patients were allowed to have had prior anti-PD-1, anti-PD-L1 or anti-CTLA-4 therapy, and 30% to 40% of the dose-escalation patients had been treated with checkpoint inhibitors. Partial responses occurred in three dose-escalation patients: two with cutaneous melanoma and one with hepatocellular carcinoma. Peripheral TCRbeta sequencing was intended to test whether TCR sequence diversity was altered and clonal T-cell expansion was caused by ivuxolimab. Intravenous ivuxolimab was administered to patients every 2 weeks at six dose levels: 0.01, 0.1, 0.3, 1.5, 3 and 10 mg/kg.

V is reduced by 5 bases and J by 0 bases, leaving a spacing of 11 bases between them. CDR1 and CDR2 (SNHLY, FYNNEI) derive from the germline V gene. Counted from cysteine to phenylalanine, this CDR3 has 16 amino acids. Solely the CDR3 DNA is kept, with 48 bases framed from the first base. Points the paper makes about the study in general: Low levels of normalized T-cell clonal expansion were also shown by some nonresponding patients. Partial responders in the 0.1-3.0 mg/kg groups had among the lowest normalized peripheral clonal expansion, especially among CD8+ T cells. After ivuxolimab, CD8+ T cells had more expanded clones than CD4+ T cells on average. Which antigens the clonally expanded peripheral T cells were specific for was not determined. At doses from 0.1 to 3.0 mg/kg, clonal expansion was seen in both CD4+ and CD8+ blood T cells between baseline and week 6.

Comment on this clone: Its antigen is currently not known. One base away there is no much larger clone; base qualities are not given.

The trial excluded patients who had a history of autoimmune disease or who were on systemic immunosuppression. Peripheral blood for TCR sequencing was collected from all dose cohorts at baseline, on cycle 4 day 1, and on cycle 7 day 1. The samples were drawn from a first-in-human, open-label, multicenter phase I dose-escalation trial of ivuxolimab. Adults with locally advanced or metastatic melanoma, renal cell carcinoma, hepatocellular carcinoma or head and neck squamous cell carcinoma were enrolled in the trial. Before TCR sequencing, CD4+ T cells and CD8+ T cells from peripheral blood were sorted into separate populations. Genomic DNA was isolated from the sorted cells so that the TCRbeta CDR3 region could be sequenced. The immunoSEQ Assay was used for sequencing of TCRbeta CDR3 regions. TCRdb took this table from immuneACCESS and kept in-frame rearrangements with V and J called. Such tables lack part of the clones; where checked against another copy, unresolved V genes explain under half of the gap, and the rest is unexplained. This sample lists 90,000 or so clones; approximately 87% were detected once. The ten most abundant clones make up about 1.5% of the sample.

Material: CD4+ or CD8+ T cells sorted from blood, obtained in a trial of the OX40 agonist ivuxolimab. This TCR was sampled from an adult with an advanced solid tumor such as melanoma, head and neck, liver or kidney cancer. The rearrangement joined TRBV2 to TRBJ1-6; the D gene is possibly TRBD1, with 6 bases matching. CDR3 region: CASSYGQSSYNSPLHF. The DNA sequence is given as TGTGCCAGCAGTTACGGACAGAGCTCCTATAATTCACCCCTCCACTTT.